This TCR beta chain is drawn from a study of blood T cell repertoires in COVID-19. The table came from immunoSEQ multiplex PCR; TCRdb's copy has only in-frame clones and leaves some out. The profile shows a few hundred thousand clones, about 90% of them singletons. Source material: PBMCs or T cells enriched from blood (not recorded which). The TCR comes from a woman aged 25-40 years who had recovered from COVID-19.

DNA for the CDR3: TGTGCCAGCAGCTCGACAGGGGTGTTAGGTGGCTACACCTTC. This sequence encodes CASSSTGVLGGYTF. The chain is built from TRBV7-9 and TRBJ1-2; 8 bases line up with TRBD1. Trimming took 4 bases from V and 7 from J; bases not matched to a gene: 8. Germline assignment: CDR1 SEHNR and CDR2 FQNEAQ (reference sequence). CDR3 length: 14 amino acids. Drawing the rest from reference TRBV7-9 and TRBJ1-2, the complete variable domain is DTGVSQNPRHKITKRGQNVTFRCDPISEHNRLYWYRQTLGQGPEFLTYFQNEAQLEKSRLLSDRFSAERPKGSFSTLEIQRTEQGDSAMYLCASSSTGVLGGYTFGSGTRLTVV.